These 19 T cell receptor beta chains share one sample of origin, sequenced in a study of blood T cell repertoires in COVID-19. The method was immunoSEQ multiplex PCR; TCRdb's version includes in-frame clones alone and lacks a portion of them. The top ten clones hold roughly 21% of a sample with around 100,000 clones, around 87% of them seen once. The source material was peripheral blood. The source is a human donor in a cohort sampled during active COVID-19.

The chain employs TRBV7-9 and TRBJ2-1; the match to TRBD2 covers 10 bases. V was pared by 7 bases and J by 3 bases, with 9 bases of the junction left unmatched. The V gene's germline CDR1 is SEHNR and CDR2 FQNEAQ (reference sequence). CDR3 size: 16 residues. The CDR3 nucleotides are TGTGCCAGCACCCGCGGACTAGCGGAAGTCTACAATGAGCAGTTCTTC. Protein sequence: CASTRGLAEVYNEQFF.

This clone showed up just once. The CDR3 coding sequence is TGTGCCAGCAACCTTTGGCGGGGCCCCCCGGGAGAGCAGTTCTTC. This sequence encodes CASNLWRGPPGEQFF. This chain uses TRBV12-1 with TRBJ2-1; TRBD2, as called in the table, went unchecked against the DNA. TRBV12-1 is shown as a pseudogene. CDR3 size: 15 residues.

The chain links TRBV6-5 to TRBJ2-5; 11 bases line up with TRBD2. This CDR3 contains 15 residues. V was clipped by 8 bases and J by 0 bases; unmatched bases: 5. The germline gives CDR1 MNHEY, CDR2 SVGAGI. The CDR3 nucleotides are TGTGCCAGCCCTCCTAGCGGGAGGTACCAAGAGACCCAGTACTTC. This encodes CASPPSGRYQETQYF.

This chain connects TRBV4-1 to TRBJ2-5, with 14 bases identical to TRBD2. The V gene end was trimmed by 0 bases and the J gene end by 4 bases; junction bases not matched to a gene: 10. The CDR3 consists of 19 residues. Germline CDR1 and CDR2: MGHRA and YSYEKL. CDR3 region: CASSQERGLAGAGGETQYF. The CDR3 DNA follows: TGCGCCAGCAGCCAAGAAAGGGGACTAGCGGGAGCCGGAGGAGAGACCCAGTACTTC.

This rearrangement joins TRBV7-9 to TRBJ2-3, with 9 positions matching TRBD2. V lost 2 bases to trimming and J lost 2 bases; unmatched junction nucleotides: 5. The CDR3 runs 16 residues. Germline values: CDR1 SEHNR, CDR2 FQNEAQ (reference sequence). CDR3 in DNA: TGTGCCAGCAGCTTAACCAGCGGGAGGAACACAGATACGCAGTATTTT. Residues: CASSLTSGRNTDTQYF.

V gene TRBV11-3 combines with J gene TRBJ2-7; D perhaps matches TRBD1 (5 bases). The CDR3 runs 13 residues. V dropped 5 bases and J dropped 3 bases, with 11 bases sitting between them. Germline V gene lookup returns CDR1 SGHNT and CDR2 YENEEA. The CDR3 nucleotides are TGTGCCAGCAGCCCAGACAGAAACTACGAGCAGTACTTC. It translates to CASSPDRNYEQYF. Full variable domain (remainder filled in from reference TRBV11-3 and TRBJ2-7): EAGVVQSPRYKIIEKKQPVAFWCNPISGHNTLYWYLQNLGQGPELLIRYENEEAVDDSQLPKDRFSAERLKGVDSTLKIQPAELGDSAVYLCASSPDRNYEQYFGPGTRLTVT.

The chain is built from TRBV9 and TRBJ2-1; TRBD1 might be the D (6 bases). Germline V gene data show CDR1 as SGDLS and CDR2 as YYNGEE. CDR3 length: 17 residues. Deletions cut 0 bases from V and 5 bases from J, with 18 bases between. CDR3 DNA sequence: TGTGCCAGCAGCGTAGTTGTCCGTGGGACACGGAACAATGAGCAGTTCTTC. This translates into CASSVVVRGTRNNEQFF.

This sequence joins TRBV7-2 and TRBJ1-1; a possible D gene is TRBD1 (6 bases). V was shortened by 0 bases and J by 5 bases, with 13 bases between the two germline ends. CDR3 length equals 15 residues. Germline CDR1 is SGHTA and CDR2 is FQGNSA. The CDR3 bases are TGTGCCAGCAGCTTAGCAGCAGGGGAAGGGACTGAAGCTTTCTTT. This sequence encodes CASSLAAGEGTEAFF.

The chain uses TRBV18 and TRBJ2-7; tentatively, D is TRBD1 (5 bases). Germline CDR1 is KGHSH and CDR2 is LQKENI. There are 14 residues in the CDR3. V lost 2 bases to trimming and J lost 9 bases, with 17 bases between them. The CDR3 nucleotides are TGTGCCAGCTCACCAGCCAGGGATCTTGTGGGGCAGTACTTC. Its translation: CASSPARDLVGQYF.

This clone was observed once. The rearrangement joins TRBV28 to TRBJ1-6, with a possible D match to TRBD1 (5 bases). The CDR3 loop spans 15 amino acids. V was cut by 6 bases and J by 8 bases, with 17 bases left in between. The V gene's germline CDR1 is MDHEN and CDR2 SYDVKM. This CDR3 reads CASSPPGLRYSPLHF. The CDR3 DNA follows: TGTGCCAGCAGCCCCCCGGGACTGCGCTATTCACCCCTCCACTTT.

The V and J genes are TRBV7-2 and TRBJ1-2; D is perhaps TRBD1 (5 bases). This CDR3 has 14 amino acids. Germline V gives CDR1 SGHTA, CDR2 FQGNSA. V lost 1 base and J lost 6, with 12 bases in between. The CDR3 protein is CASSLGTGGDGYTF. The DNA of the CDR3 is TGTGCCAGCAGCTTAGGTACGGGGGGAGATGGCTACACCTTC.

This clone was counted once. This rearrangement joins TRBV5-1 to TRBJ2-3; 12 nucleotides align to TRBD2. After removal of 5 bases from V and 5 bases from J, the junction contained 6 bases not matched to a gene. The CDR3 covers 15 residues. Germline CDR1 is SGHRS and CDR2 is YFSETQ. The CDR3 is CASRPTSGSQDTQYF. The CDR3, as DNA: TGCGCCAGCAGGCCGACTAGCGGGAGTCAAGATACGCAGTATTTT. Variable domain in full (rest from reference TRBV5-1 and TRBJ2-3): KAGVTQTPRYLIKTRGQQVTLSCSPISGHRSVSWYQQTPGQGLQFLFEYFSETQRNKGNFPGRFSGRQFSNSRSEMNVSTLELGDSALYLCASRPTSGSQDTQYFGPGTRLTVL.

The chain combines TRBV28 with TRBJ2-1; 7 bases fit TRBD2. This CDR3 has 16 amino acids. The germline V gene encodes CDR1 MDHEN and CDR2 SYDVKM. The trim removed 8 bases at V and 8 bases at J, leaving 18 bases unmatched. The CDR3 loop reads CASLTRGGRALYEQFF. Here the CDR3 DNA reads TGTGCCAGCCTCACAAGGGGCGGGAGAGCTTTGTATGAGCAGTTCTTC.

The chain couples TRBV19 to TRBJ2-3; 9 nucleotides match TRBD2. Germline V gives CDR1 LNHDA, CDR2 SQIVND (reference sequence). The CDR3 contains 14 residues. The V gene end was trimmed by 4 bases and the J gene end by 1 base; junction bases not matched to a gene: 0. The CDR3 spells CASSRTSGTDTQYF. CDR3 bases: TGTGCCAGTAGTAGGACTAGCGGCACAGATACGCAGTATTTT.

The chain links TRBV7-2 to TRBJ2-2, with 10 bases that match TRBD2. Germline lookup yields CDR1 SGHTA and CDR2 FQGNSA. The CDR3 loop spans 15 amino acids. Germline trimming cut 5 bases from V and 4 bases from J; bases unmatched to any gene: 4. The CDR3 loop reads CASSQREGFTGELFF. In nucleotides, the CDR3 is TGTGCCAGCAGCCAGCGGGAGGGCTTCACCGGGGAGCTGTTTTTT.

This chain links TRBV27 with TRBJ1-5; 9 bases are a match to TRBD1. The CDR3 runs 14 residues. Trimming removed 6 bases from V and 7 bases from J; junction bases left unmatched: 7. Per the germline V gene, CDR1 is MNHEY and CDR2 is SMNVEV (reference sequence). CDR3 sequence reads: CASSQTGGPQPQHF. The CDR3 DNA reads TGTGCCAGCAGCCAGACAGGGGGGCCACAGCCCCAGCATTTT.

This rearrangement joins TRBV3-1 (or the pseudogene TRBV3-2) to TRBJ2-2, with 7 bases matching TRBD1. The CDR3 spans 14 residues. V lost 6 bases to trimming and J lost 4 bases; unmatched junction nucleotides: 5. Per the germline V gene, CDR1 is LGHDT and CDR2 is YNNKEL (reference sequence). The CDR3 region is CASSQTGVTGELFF. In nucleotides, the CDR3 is TGTGCCAGCAGTCAAACAGGGGTCACCGGGGAGCTGTTTTTT.

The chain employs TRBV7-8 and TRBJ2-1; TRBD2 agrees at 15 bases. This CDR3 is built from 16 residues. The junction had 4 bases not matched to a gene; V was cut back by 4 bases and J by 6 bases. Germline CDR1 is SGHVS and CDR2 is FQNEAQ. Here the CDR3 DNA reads TGTGCCAGCAGCTCCAGGACTAGCGGGAGGGGCAATGAGCAGTTCTTC. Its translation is CASSSRTSGRGNEQFF.

CDR3 region: CASSLAMAGAETQYF. In DNA form, the CDR3 reads TGTGCCAGCAGCTTAGCGATGGCGGGAGCGGAGACCCAGTACTTC. V usage is TRBV7-8 and J usage is TRBJ2-5; 7 bases map to TRBD2. In germline, CDR1 is SGHVS, CDR2 FQNEAQ. V lost 0 bases, J lost 5 bases, and 6 bases stayed unmatched. The CDR3 consists of 15 residues.